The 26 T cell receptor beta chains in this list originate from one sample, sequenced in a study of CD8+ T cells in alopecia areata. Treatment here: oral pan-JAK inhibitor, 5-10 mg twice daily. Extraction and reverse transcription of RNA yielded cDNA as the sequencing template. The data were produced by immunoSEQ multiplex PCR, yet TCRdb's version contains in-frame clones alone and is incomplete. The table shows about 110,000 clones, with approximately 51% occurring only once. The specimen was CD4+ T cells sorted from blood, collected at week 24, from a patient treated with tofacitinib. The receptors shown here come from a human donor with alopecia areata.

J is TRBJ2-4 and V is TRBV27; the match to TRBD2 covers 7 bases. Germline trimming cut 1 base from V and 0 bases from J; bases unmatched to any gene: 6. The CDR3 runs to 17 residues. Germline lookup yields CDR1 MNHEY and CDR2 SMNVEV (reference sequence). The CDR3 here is CASSLYSGGKAKNIQYF. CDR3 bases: TGTGCCAGCAGTTTATATTCCGGGGGGAAAGCCAAAAACATTCAGTACTTC.

The CDR3 DNA is TGCGCCAGCAGCCCCGCCGGGACTTTGACCGAAGAGACCCAGTACTTC. Amino acid sequence: CASSPAGTLTEETQYF. The chain is built from TRBV5-1 and TRBJ2-5, with D perhaps matching TRBD2 (6 bases). CDR3 length equals 16 residues. V was trimmed by 4 bases and J by 3 bases, leaving 19 bases between them. Germline CDR1 is SGHRS and CDR2 is YFSETQ.

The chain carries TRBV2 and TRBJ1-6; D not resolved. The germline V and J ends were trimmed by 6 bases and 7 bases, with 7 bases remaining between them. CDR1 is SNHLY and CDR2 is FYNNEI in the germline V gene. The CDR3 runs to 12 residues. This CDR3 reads CASRQNNSPLHF. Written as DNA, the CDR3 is TGTGCCAGCAGACAGAACAATTCACCCCTCCACTTT.

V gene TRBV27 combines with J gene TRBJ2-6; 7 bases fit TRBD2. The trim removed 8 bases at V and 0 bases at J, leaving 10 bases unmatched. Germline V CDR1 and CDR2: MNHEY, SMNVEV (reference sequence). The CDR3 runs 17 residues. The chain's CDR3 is CASRPGGYYSGANVLTF. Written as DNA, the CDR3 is TGTGCCAGCCGCCCGGGGGGATACTACTCTGGGGCCAACGTCCTGACTTTC.

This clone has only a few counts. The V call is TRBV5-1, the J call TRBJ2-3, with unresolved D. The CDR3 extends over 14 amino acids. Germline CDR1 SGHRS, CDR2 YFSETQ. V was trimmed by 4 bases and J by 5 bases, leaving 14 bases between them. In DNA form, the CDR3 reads TGCGCCAGCAGCGTCGGACGGGTGGAAGATACGCAGTATTTT. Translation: CASSVGRVEDTQYF.

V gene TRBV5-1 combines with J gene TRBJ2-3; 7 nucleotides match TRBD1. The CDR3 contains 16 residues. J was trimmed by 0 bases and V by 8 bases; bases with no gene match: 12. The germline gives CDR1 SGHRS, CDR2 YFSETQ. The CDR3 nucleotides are TGCGCCAGTCAGAAGCAGGGACAGATGAGCACAGATACGCAGTATTTT. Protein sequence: CASQKQGQMSTDTQYF. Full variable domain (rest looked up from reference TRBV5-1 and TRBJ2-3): KAGVTQTPRYLIKTRGQQVTLSCSPISGHRSVSWYQQTPGQGLQFLFEYFSETQRNKGNFPGRFSGRQFSNSRSEMNVSTLELGDSALYLCASQKQGQMSTDTQYFGPGTRLTVL.

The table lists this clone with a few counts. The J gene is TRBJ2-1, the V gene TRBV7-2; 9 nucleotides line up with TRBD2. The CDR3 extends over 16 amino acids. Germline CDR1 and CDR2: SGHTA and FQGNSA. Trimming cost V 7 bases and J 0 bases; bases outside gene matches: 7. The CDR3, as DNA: TGTGCCAGCATTATCAGCGGGGGGAGCTCCTACAATGAGCAGTTCTTC. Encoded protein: CASIISGGSSYNEQFF.

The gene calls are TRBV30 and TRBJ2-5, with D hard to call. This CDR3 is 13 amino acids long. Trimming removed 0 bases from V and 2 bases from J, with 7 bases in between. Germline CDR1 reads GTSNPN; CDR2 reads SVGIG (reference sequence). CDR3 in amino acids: CAWSVGWQETQYF. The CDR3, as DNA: TGTGCCTGGAGTGTGGGGTGGCAAGAGACCCAGTACTTC.

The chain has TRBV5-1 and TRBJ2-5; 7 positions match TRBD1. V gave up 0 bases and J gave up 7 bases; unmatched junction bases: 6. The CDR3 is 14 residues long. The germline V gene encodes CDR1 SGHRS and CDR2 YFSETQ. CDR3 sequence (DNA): TGCGCCAGCAGCTTGGTAGGGGGCCCGGGGACCCAGTACTTC. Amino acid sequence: CASSLVGGPGTQYF.

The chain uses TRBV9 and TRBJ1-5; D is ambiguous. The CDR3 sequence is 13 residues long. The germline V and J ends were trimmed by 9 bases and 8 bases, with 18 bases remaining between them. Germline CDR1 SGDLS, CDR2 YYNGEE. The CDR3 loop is CATVQRGKEPQHF. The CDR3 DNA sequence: TGTGCCACGGTACAGAGAGGAAAGGAGCCCCAGCATTTT.

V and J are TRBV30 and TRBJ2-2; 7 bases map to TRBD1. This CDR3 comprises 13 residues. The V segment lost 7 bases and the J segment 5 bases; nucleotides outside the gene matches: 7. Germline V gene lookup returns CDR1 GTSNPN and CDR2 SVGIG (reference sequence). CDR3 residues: CAFFDRETGELFF. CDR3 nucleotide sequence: TGTGCCTTCTTCGACAGGGAGACCGGGGAGCTGTTTTTT.

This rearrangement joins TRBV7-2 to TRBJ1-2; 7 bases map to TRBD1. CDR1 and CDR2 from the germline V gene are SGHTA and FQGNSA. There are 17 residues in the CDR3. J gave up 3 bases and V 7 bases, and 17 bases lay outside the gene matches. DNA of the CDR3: TGTGCCAGCACCCCCTTGGGGACAGCCTCCCTAGACTATGGCTACACCTTC. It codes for CASTPLGTASLDYGYTF. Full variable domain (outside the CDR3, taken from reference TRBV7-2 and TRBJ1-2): GAGVSQSPSNKVTEKGKDVELRCDPISGHTALYWYRQSLGQGLEFLIYFQGNSAPDKSGLPSDRFSAERTGGSVSTLTIQRTQQEDSAVYLCASTPLGTASLDYGYTFGSGTRLTVV.

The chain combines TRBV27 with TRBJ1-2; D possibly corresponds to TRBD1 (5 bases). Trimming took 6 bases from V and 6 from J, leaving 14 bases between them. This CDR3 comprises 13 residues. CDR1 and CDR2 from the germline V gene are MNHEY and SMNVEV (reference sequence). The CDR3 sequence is CASRPIGGNGYTF. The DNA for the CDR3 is TGTGCCAGCAGGCCCATCGGGGGGAATGGCTACACCTTC.

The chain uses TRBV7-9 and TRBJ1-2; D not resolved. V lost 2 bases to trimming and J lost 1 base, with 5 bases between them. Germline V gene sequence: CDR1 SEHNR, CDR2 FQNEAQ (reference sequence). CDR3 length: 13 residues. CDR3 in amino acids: CASSLQVNYGYTF. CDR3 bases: TGTGCCAGCAGCTTACAGGTTAACTATGGCTACACCTTC.

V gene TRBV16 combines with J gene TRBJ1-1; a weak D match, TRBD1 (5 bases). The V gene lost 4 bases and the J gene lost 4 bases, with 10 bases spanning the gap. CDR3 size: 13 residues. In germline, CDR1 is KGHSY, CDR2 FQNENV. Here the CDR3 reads CASSRSQGTEAFF. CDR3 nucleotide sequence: TGTGCCAGCAGCCGCAGCCAGGGCACTGAAGCTTTCTTT.

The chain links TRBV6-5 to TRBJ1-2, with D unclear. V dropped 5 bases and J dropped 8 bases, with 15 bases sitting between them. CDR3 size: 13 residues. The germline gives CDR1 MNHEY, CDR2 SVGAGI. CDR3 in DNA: TGTGCCAGCAGTCCAACGCACACGGGCGGCTACACCTTC. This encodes CASSPTHTGGYTF.

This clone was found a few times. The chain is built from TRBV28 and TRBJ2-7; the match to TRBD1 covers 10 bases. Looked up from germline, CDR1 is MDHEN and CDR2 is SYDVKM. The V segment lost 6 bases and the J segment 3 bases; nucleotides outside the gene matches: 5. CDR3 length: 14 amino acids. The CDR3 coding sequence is TGTGCCAGCAGCACAGGACAGGGGGTCTACGAGCAGTACTTC. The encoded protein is CASSTGQGVYEQYF. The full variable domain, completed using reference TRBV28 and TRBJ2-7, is DVKVTQSSRYLVKRTGEKVFLECVQDMDHENMFWYRQDPGLGLRLIYFSYDVKMKEKGDIPEGYSVSREKKERFSLILESASTNQTSMYLCASSTGQGVYEQYFGPGTRLTVT.

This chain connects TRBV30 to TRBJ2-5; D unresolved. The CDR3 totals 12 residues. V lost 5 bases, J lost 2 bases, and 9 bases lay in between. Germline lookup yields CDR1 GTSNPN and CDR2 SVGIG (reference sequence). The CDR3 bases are TGTGCCTGGGCACGAGATCAAGAGACCCAGTACTTC. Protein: CAWARDQETQYF.

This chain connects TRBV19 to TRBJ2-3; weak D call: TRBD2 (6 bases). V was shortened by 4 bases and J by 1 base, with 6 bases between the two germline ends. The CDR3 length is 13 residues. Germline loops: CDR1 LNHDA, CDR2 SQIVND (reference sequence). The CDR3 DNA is TGTGCCAGTAGTAGCGGGGGCACAGATACGCAGTATTTT. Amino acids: CASSSGGTDTQYF.

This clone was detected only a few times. The CDR3 here is CASSLGILETQYF. As DNA, the CDR3 is TGTGCCAGCAGCTTAGGTATTTTGGAGACCCAGTACTTC. This sequence joins TRBV6-5 and TRBJ2-5; D ambiguous. CDR3 length: 13 amino acids. Germline-derived CDR1 and CDR2 are MNHEY and SVGAGI. V was cut by 6 bases and J by 5 bases, with 13 bases left in between.

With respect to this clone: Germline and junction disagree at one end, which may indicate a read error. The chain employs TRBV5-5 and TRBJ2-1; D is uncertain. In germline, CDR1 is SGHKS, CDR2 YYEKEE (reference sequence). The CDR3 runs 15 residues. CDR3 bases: TGCGCCAGCAGCCAAGGTTTTGACCCGTACAATGAGCAGTTCTTC. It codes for CASSQGFDPYNEQFF.

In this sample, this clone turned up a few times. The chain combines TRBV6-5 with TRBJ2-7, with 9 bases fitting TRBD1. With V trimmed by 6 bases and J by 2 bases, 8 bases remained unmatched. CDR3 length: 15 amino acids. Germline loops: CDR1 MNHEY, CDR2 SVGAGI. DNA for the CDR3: TGTGCCAGCAGGGTTCTGGACAGGGGTACCTACGAGCAGTACTTC. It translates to CASRVLDRGTYEQYF.

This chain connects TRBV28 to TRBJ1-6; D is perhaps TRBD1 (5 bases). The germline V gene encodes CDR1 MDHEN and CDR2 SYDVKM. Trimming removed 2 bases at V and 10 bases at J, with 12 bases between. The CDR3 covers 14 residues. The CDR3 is CASSLGGSGSPLHF. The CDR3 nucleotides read TGTGCCAGCAGTTTAGGGGGTTCGGGGTCACCCCTCCACTTT.

CDR3 loop: CASSETPWGAGANYGYTF. CDR3 coding DNA: TGTGCCAGCAGTGAAACCCCCTGGGGGGCAGGGGCTAACTATGGCTACACCTTC. The chain joins TRBV6-1 to TRBJ1-2; tentatively, D is TRBD1 (6 bases). V shed 2 bases and J shed 0 bases, with 19 bases lying between them. The germline V gene has CDR1 MNHNS and CDR2 SASEGT. CDR3 length equals 18 residues.

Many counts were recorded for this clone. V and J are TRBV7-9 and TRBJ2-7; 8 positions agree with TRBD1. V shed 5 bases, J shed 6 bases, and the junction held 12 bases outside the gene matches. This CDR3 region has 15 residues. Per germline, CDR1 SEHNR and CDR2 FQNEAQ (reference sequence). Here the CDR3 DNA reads TGTGCCAGCAGCACCTACAGGACAGGGAACGGCGAGCAGTACTTC. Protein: CASSTYRTGNGEQYF.

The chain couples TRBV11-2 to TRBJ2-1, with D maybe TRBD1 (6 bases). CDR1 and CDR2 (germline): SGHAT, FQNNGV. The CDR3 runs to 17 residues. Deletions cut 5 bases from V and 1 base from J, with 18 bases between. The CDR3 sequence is CASSARARGLSYNEQFF. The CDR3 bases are TGTGCCAGCAGCGCTAGGGCTAGGGGGTTGTCCTACAATGAGCAGTTCTTC.